The next 27 T cell receptor beta chains were all read from a single sample in a study of blood T cells in healthy people across ages. Together with a sample-barcoded 5' primer, a J-beta primer mix was included in a second PCR lasting about 7 to 12 cycles. TCRdb recomputed calls from the 5' RACE reads with MiXCR, one row per CDR3 protein. The sample comprises about 620,000 distinct CDR3 sequences, about 51% of which are singletons, and about 14% rests with the top ten. Sequenced input: blood. Every receptor here comes from a woman over 75 in good health.

This clonotype was seen repeatedly, ten times or more. This sequence joins TRBV12-3 or TRBV12-4 and TRBJ2-5, with D hard to call. V was cut by 4 bases and J by 5 bases, with 11 bases left in between. The CDR3 is 13 amino acids. CDR3 region: CASSSSGWETQYF. The CDR3 nucleotides are TGTGCCAGCAGTTCCTCTGGGTGGGAGACCCAGTACTTC.

The V and J genes are TRBV21-1 and TRBJ2-1; the table names TRBD2, a call not compared with the DNA. TRBV21-1 is labeled a pseudogene. This CDR3 is built from 16 residues. This CDR3 reads CASSNGEVYSYNEQFF. The CDR3 nucleotides are TGTGCCAGCAGCAATGGGGAGGTTTACTCCTACAATGAGCAGTTCTTC.

This clonotype was recorded a few times. This chain links TRBV6-2 or TRBV6-3 with TRBJ2-3; weak D call: TRBD2 (6 bases). The CDR3 contains 15 residues. CDR1 MNHEY and CDR2 SVGEGT come from the germline V gene. With 6 bases removed from V and 2 bases from J, the gap between germline ends came to 15 bases. The CDR3 DNA sequence: TGTGCCAGCAGACGGGACTCCGACCTCACAGATACGCAGTATTTT. It specifies CASRRDSDLTDTQYF.

This chain uses TRBV28 with TRBJ1-2; 7 bases agree with TRBD1. Unmatched junction bases numbered 10, after V lost 8 bases and J lost 4 bases. The germline CDR1 and CDR2 sequences are MDHEN and SYDVKM. The CDR3 extends over 14 amino acids. Here the CDR3 reads CASGFEGAVYGYTF. CDR3 bases: TGTGCCAGCGGATTCGAGGGGGCTGTCTATGGCTACACCTTC.

This chain uses TRBV18 with TRBJ2-3; 11 nucleotides align to TRBD2. The CDR3 loop spans 13 amino acids. The germline V gene has CDR1 KGHSH and CDR2 LQKENI. Trimming removed 8 bases from V and 4 bases from J; junction bases left unmatched: 2. The CDR3 protein is CASASGGSDTQYF. CDR3 bases: TGTGCCAGCGCTAGCGGGGGGTCAGATACGCAGTATTTT.

Remarks on this clonotype: This could be a read error, since a much larger clone is one nucleotide away. This chain uses TRBV11-2 with TRBJ2-2; tentatively, D is TRBD1 (6 bases). The germline gives CDR1 SGHAT, CDR2 FQNNGV. The CDR3 spans 14 residues. The V end lost 5 bases, the J end lost 1 base, and 8 bases lay between the germline ends. The CDR3 region has the DNA TGTGCCAGCAGCCGACAGGTGAACACCGGGGAGCTGTTTTTT. Translated, it gives CASSRQVNTGELFF.

This clonotype came up many times. The gene calls are TRBV9 and TRBJ2-5; no clear D gene. With 0 bases removed from V and 5 bases from J, the gap between germline ends came to 17 bases. Germline CDR1 is SGDLS and CDR2 is YYNGEE. This CDR3 comprises 16 residues. CDR3 DNA: TGTGCCAGCAGCGTAGGTGGCTTCTCCTCAATGGAGACCCAGTACTTC. Translation: CASSVGGFSSMETQYF.

CDR3 amino acids: CASSEPRGKATDTQYF. CDR3 sequence (DNA): TGTGCCAGCAGCGAACCTCGGGGGAAGGCGACAGATACGCAGTATTTT. The gene calls are TRBV9 and TRBJ2-3, with D possibly TRBD2 on 6 matching bases. CDR3 size: 16 residues. The germline gives CDR1 SGDLS, CDR2 YYNGEE. V lost 3 bases and J 3 bases, leaving 17 bases between the germline ends.

The rearrangement joins TRBV3-1 to TRBJ1-2; 9 bases are shared with TRBD1. CDR1 LGHDT and CDR2 YNNKEL come from the germline V gene (reference sequence). V was pared by 1 base and J by 7 bases, with 7 bases of the junction left unmatched. The CDR3 totals 15 residues. CDR3 in DNA: TGTGCCAGCAGCCAAGTTCGGACAGGGGTCTCTGGCTACACCTTC. It codes for CASSQVRTGVSGYTF.

This clonotype was detected ten times or more. This rearrangement joins TRBV7-7 to TRBJ2-5, with a tentative D call TRBD2 (5 bases). Looked up from germline, CDR1 is SSHAT and CDR2 is FNYEAQ (reference sequence). V lost 4 bases and J 2 bases, leaving 14 bases between the germline ends. CDR3 length: 15 residues. The CDR3 DNA reads as TGTGCCAGCAGCTATTTGCTAGCACCTCAAGAGACCCAGTACTTC. Protein product: CASSYLLAPQETQYF.

This clonotype was counted at least ten times. V gene TRBV3-1 combines with J gene TRBJ1-2; 9 bases align to TRBD1. The CDR3 sequence is 14 residues long. Germline trimming cut 2 bases from V and 7 bases from J; bases unmatched to any gene: 5. The germline CDR1 and CDR2 sequences are LGHDT and YNNKEL (reference sequence). CDR3 nucleotides: TGTGCCAGCAGCCAATGGGACAGGGAGGTTGGCTACACCTTC. This codes for CASSQWDREVGYTF.

The chain recombines TRBV5-6 with TRBJ1-5; D not certain. Per germline, CDR1 SGHDT and CDR2 YYEEEE. V gave up 2 bases and J gave up 4 bases, with 10 bases separating them. The CDR3 has 14 residues. In nucleotides, the CDR3 is TGTGCCAGCAGCTTACGCTCAGGTAATCAGCCCCAGCATTTT. This translates into CASSLRSGNQPQHF. Variable domain in full (rest from reference TRBV5-6 and TRBJ1-5): DAGVTQSPTHLIKTRGQQVTLRCSPKSGHDTVSWYQQALGQGPQFIFQYYEEEERQRGNFPDRFSGHQFPNYSSELNVNALLLGDSALYLCASSLRSGNQPQHFGDGTRLSIL.

The V and J genes are TRBV6-2 or TRBV6-3 and TRBJ1-1; D might be TRBD1 (6 bases). The CDR3 has 15 amino acids. Germline V lookup: CDR1 MNHEY, CDR2 SVGEGT. The ends were cut back, 0 bases at V and 5 bases at J, with 13 bases in the middle. CDR3 amino acids: CASSYSGGLRTEAFF. CDR3 sequence (DNA): TGTGCCAGCAGTTACTCGGGGGGGCTGAGGACTGAAGCTTTCTTT.

This clonotype was seen at least ten times. The rearrangement joins TRBV20-1 to TRBJ2-1, with 10 bases lining up with TRBD2. Germline V gene data show CDR1 as DFQATT and CDR2 as SNEGSKA (reference sequence). The CDR3 extends over 16 amino acids. V dropped 1 base and J dropped 3; count of bases not matched to a gene: 6. The CDR3 loop is CSARGASGGFYNEQFF. For the CDR3, the DNA is TGCAGTGCTAGAGGGGCTAGCGGGGGATTCTACAATGAGCAGTTCTTC.

The rearrangement joins TRBV29-1 to TRBJ1-2, with D tentatively TRBD1 (6 bases). There are 12 residues in the CDR3. Trimming removed 1 base at V and 8 bases at J, with 11 bases between. CDR1 and CDR2 from the germline V gene are SQVTM and ANQGSEA. CDR3 sequence reads: CSVEGAGGGYTF. In DNA, the CDR3 is TGCAGCGTTGAAGGGGCGGGGGGCGGCTACACCTTC.

Points on this clonotype: This may be a read error: a much more frequent sequence differs by one nucleotide. The gene calls are TRBV12-3 or TRBV12-4 and TRBJ2-5; 7 positions agree with TRBD2. This CDR3 has 14 residues. CDR3 region: CTSSSLGGKETQYF. The CDR3 bases are TGTACCAGCAGCTCCCTGGGGGGGAAAGAGACCCAGTACTTC.

This rearrangement joins TRBV20-1 to TRBJ2-7; D is uncertain. Deletions cut 3 bases from V and 0 bases from J, with 18 bases between. Germline CDR1 reads DFQATT; CDR2 reads SNEGSKA (reference sequence). There are 16 residues in the CDR3. CDR3 amino acids: CSASYSRPINSYEQYF. In DNA, the CDR3 is TGCAGTGCTAGCTACAGTCGGCCCATAAACTCCTACGAGCAGTACTTC.

The chain combines TRBV15 with TRBJ2-7; TRBD1 agrees at 9 bases. V was clipped by 1 base and J by 5 bases; unmatched bases: 6. There are 15 residues in the CDR3. The V gene's germline CDR1 is LNHNV and CDR2 YYDKDF (reference sequence). The CDR3 DNA sequence: TGTGCCACCAGCAGAGTGGAGACAGGGGGGGACGAGCAGTACTTC. As protein: CATSRVETGGDEQYF.

In this sample, this clonotype turned up a few times. This rearrangement joins TRBV15 to TRBJ2-2; D is possibly TRBD1 (6 bases). This CDR3 has 15 amino acids. V was cut by 0 bases and J by 7 bases, with 12 bases left in between. Germline V gene lookup returns CDR1 LNHNV and CDR2 YYDKDF (reference sequence). The CDR3 region has the DNA TGTGCCACCAGCAGAGAAACAGGGTATAACGGGGAGCTGTTTTTT. Translated: CATSRETGYNGELFF.

This clonotype has a count of ten or more. This chain uses TRBV18 with TRBJ2-7; 7 bases are a match to TRBD1. The V gene's germline CDR1 is KGHSH and CDR2 LQKENI. V lost 4 bases and J lost 2; bases outside the gene matches: 5. CDR3 length: 14 residues. CDR3 bases: TGTGCCAGCTCACGAGACAGGGATACCTACGAGCAGTACTTC. It specifies CASSRDRDTYEQYF.

This clonotype showed up just a few times. V and J are TRBV24-1 and TRBJ1-2; D unclear. The CDR3 is made up of 12 amino acids. Per the germline V gene, CDR1 is KGHDR and CDR2 is SFDVKD. V lost 5 bases, J lost 4 bases, and 7 bases lay in between. CDR3 DNA sequence: TGTGCCACCAGTGTCCGAGGCTATGGCTACACCTTC. Amino acids: CATSVRGYGYTF.

The chain recombines TRBV20-1 with TRBJ1-2; TRBD1 matches at 8 bases. Unmatched junction bases numbered 4, after V lost 5 bases and J lost 8 bases. CDR3 length: 11 amino acids. CDR1 and CDR2 from the germline V gene are DFQATT and SNEGSKA (reference sequence). CDR3 sequence reads: CSAQDRGGYTF. DNA for the CDR3: TGCAGTGCTCAAGACAGGGGAGGCTACACCTTC.

This clonotype turned up a few times. V gene TRBV9 combines with J gene TRBJ1-6; no clear D. CDR3 length: 14 amino acids. The V and J ends lost 0 bases and 7 bases respectively, with 8 bases between them. Germline V gene data show CDR1 as SGDLS and CDR2 as YYNGEE. The CDR3 sequence: CASSVGWGNSPLHF. The CDR3 bases are TGTGCCAGCAGCGTAGGTTGGGGAAATTCACCCCTCCACTTT.

With regard to this clonotype: Just one base apart from a much larger clone, this may be a read error. This chain connects TRBV3-1 to TRBJ2-5; D call uncertain. The J call may not be correct, given that the DNA end is closer to TRBJ2-7. CDR3 size: 14 residues. The germline V gene encodes CDR1 LGHDT and CDR2 YNNKEL (reference sequence). CDR3 DNA sequence: TGTGCCGGCAGCTTTCAGACCGACTTAGGCGAGCAGTACTTC. Translation gives CAGSFQTDLGEQYF.

Many counts were recorded for this clonotype. The V gene is TRBV27, the J gene TRBJ2-5; D gene unclear. Germline V gene data show CDR1 as MNHEY and CDR2 as SMNVEV (reference sequence). V lost 3 bases and J 0 bases, leaving 11 bases between the germline ends. The CDR3 contains 15 residues. The CDR3, as DNA: TGTGCCAGCAGTTTTATAGCCCCGTACCAAGAGACCCAGTACTTC. Residues: CASSFIAPYQETQYF.

This chain uses TRBV14 with TRBJ2-7; perhaps TRBD1 as D (6 bases). The CDR3 extends over 14 amino acids. V gave up 2 bases and J gave up 0 bases, with 8 bases separating them. Per the germline V gene, CDR1 is SGHDN and CDR2 is FVKESK. The CDR3 spells CASSQIGGSYEQYF. CDR3 nucleotides: TGTGCCAGCAGCCAAATAGGGGGCTCCTACGAGCAGTACTTC.

The J gene is TRBJ1-2, the V gene TRBV29-1, with a possible D match to TRBD1 (6 bases). This CDR3 has 17 residues. Germline CDR1 SQVTM, CDR2 ANQGSEA. V gave up 4 bases and J gave up 7 bases, with 28 bases separating them. CDR3 loop: CSVVLWGQRALQGGYTF. The CDR3 DNA reads as TGCAGCGTTGTACTTTGGGGACAACGGGCTCTACAAGGTGGCTACACCTTC.